A selection of T cell receptor beta chains follows, all from one sample in a study of somatic mutations in cytotoxic T cells in rheumatoid arthritis. Measured with immunoSEQ multiplex PCR; TCRdb has only the in-frame clones, and not every one. The data contain some 26,000 clones, roughly 82% of them seen just once; the ten biggest clones take up 5.2%. Sequenced sample: CD8+ T cells sorted from blood. Receptor source: a man aged 45-65 years in good health. Each CDR3 is given with its conserved first and last residue. Each record gives: CDR3 protein, CDR3 DNA, V gene, clone size, D gene, J gene. A D gene is named only where the DNA matches it firmly. Not every row has a clone size; where given, it reads once, few, many or a size class.

CDR3: CASSLGQGSTGELFF
DNA: TGTGCCAGCAGCTTAGGACAGGGTAGCACCGGGGAGCTGTTTTTT
V: TRBV13
size: NA
D: NA
J: TRBJ2-2

CDR3: CSASPGPEAFF
DNA: TGCAGTGCTAGTCCGGGGCCTGAAGCTTTCTTT
V: TRBV20-1
size: NA
D: NA
J: TRBJ1-1

CDR3: CASSLGLGNGYTF
DNA: TGTGCCAGCAGCTTGGGGCTGGGGAACGGCTACACCTTC
V: TRBV5-6
size: once
D: NA
J: TRBJ1-2

CDR3: CASSGPFEAFF
DNA: TGTGCCAGCAGTGGACCCTTTGAAGCTTTCTTT
V: TRBV6-5
size: once
D: NA
J: TRBJ1-1

CDR3: CASSARGLDEAFF
DNA: TGTGCCAGCAGCGCTAGGGGGCTAGATGAAGCTTTCTTT
V: TRBV13
size: NA
D: TRBD1
J: TRBJ1-1

CDR3: CASSSLGDTQYF
DNA: TGTGCCAGCAGCTCCCTTGGGGATACGCAGTATTTT
V: TRBV7-9
size: NA
D: NA
J: TRBJ2-3

CDR3: CASSPGTQFYEQYF
DNA: TGTGCCAGCAGCCCCGGGACACAATTCTACGAGCAGTACTTC
V: TRBV5-4
size: NA
D: NA
J: TRBJ2-7

CDR3: CSVGQDRSYEQYF
DNA: TGCAGCGTCGGACAGGACCGCTCCTACGAGCAGTACTTC
V: TRBV29-1
size: NA
D: TRBD1
J: TRBJ2-7

CDR3: CASSLEAGLGTDTQYF
DNA: TGTGCCAGCAGCTTAGAGGCTGGACTAGGCACAGATACGCAGTATTTT
V: TRBV11-2
size: NA
D: TRBD2
J: TRBJ2-3

CDR3: CASSYLAGRSTDTQYF
DNA: TGTGCCAGCAGTTACCTCGCGGGACGCAGCACAGATACGCAGTATTTT
V: TRBV6-6
size: NA
D: NA
J: TRBJ2-3

CDR3: CASSRLGQGNEKLFF
DNA: TGTGCCAGCAGCCGACTGGGACAGGGGAATGAAAAACTGTTTTTT
V: TRBV7-9
size: NA
D: TRBD1
J: TRBJ1-4